Listed below are T cell receptor beta chains from one sample, sequenced in a study of T cells in Graves' hyperthyroidism and ophthalmopathy. TCRdb reanalysed the multiplex PCR reads using MiXCR and keeps one entry per CDR3 protein. Of around 520,000 distinct CDR3 sequences listed, 13% to 15% are singletons. Sequencing was performed on blood. Receptors originate from a middle-aged woman with Graves' hyperthyroidism. Each CDR3 is given with its conserved first and last residue. Each record gives: clone size, V gene, J gene, CDR3 protein. Expanded clones get a size class; other rows say once, few or many, or leave the size out.

clone_size: few; v_call: TRBV2; j_call: TRBJ2-4; cdr3_aa: CASSWTGGNIQYF
clone_size: few; v_call: TRBV20-1; j_call: TRBJ1-6; cdr3_aa: CSARGTENSPLHF
clone_size: NA; v_call: TRBV12-3/TRBV12-4; j_call: TRBJ2-6; cdr3_aa: CASSLGGSLSGANVLTF
clone_size: many; v_call: TRBV2; j_call: TRBJ2-1; cdr3_aa: CASIGTTHYNEQFF
clone_size: NA; v_call: TRBV12-3/TRBV12-4; j_call: TRBJ1-6; cdr3_aa: CASQGPNSPLHF
clone_size: few; v_call: TRBV10-3; j_call: TRBJ2-5; cdr3_aa: CAISEGGTETQYF
clone_size: few; v_call: TRBV20-1; j_call: TRBJ2-1; cdr3_aa: CSARPAGKIIYEQFF
clone_size: many; v_call: TRBV29-1; j_call: TRBJ2-1; cdr3_aa: CSVELEGTYNEQFF
clone_size: many; v_call: TRBV20-1; j_call: TRBJ2-7; cdr3_aa: CSVNRATGAYEQYF
clone_size: many; v_call: TRBV15; j_call: TRBJ2-4; cdr3_aa: CATSRDVEGVVKNIQYF
clone_size: many; v_call: TRBV27; j_call: TRBJ2-5; cdr3_aa: CASRPSGRGETQYF
clone_size: many; v_call: TRBV2; j_call: TRBJ2-1; cdr3_aa: CASKTDRGGYNEQFF
clone_size: many; v_call: TRBV7-9; j_call: TRBJ1-2; cdr3_aa: CASSSFSSMVYGYTF
clone_size: few; v_call: TRBV6-5; j_call: TRBJ2-2; cdr3_aa: CASSYLAGDTGELFF
clone_size: many; v_call: TRBV5-1; j_call: TRBJ2-1; cdr3_aa: CASSLAGLAYNEQFF
clone_size: NA; v_call: TRBV28; j_call: TRBJ1-4; cdr3_aa: CASSLDTEKLFF
clone_size: many; v_call: TRBV20-1; j_call: TRBJ2-3; cdr3_aa: CSAIGTDTQYF
clone_size: many; v_call: TRBV30; j_call: TRBJ2-5; cdr3_aa: CAWSVTSGKETQYF
clone_size: many; v_call: TRBV18; j_call: TRBJ2-3; cdr3_aa: CASSTGTGGNKQYF
clone_size: many; v_call: TRBV20-1; j_call: TRBJ1-2; cdr3_aa: CSARPGGVGGYTF
clone_size: NA; v_call: TRBV5-1; j_call: TRBJ2-5; cdr3_aa: CASSLGPGDETQYF
clone_size: many; v_call: TRBV3-1; j_call: TRBJ2-1; cdr3_aa: CASSQGLAGYNEQFF
clone_size: NA; v_call: TRBV7-9; j_call: TRBJ1-1; cdr3_aa: CASSFEASEGTEAFF
clone_size: many; v_call: TRBV6-1; j_call: TRBJ1-2; cdr3_aa: CASSEDGALGGYTF
clone_size: many; v_call: TRBV12-3/TRBV12-4; j_call: TRBJ2-1; cdr3_aa: CASRSGLAGLLQFF
clone_size: many; v_call: TRBV6-1; j_call: TRBJ2-7; cdr3_aa: CASSEVRQNYEQYF
clone_size: few; v_call: TRBV6-1; j_call: TRBJ1-4; cdr3_aa: CASSEPFEGIKVLFF